The present T cell receptor beta chain was sequenced within a study of cytomegalovirus exposure and HLA in healthy donors. This CDR3 spans 14 amino acids. CDR1 SGHDT and CDR2 YYEEEE come from the germline V gene. Study-wide results and limits: When the data were analyzed later, several of the most significant clusters appeared to be linked to common viral pathogens. TCR beta V- and J-gene trimming was later associated with a missense DCLRE1C variant. Presence/absence results assume similar sequencing depth per donor, which may not hold. In a later analysis, productive TCRs from donors in an Asian-associated ancestry cluster reportedly carried fewer N-insertions than the cohort mean.

The PCR had 60 Vbeta and 13 Jbeta primers. Sequenced by immunoSEQ multiplex PCR; TCRdb stores in-frame clones only, minus some. The sample includes approximately 81,000 clones, 70% to 80% of them seen just once. Comment on this clone: Its antigen is not identified. An end of the junction differs from the germline gene, which may be a read error. This sample includes further DNA sequences coding for the same CDR3.

This receptor was identified in a man aged 50-60 years in good health and CMV-seropositive. The chain is built from TRBV5-6 and TRBJ1-2; no reliable D call. The sequencing sample was made of PBMCs. The CDR3 region has the DNA TGTGCCAGCAGCCTCCCGGGAGCTAATTATGGCTACACCTTC. Its translation is CASSLPGANYGYTF.